This TCR beta chain was sequenced in a study of T cells in Graves' hyperthyroidism and ophthalmopathy. Study background: It was at initial diagnosis, before any treatment, that peripheral blood was collected.

The germline V gene encodes CDR1 SGHVS and CDR2 FQNEAQ. The CDR3 runs 17 residues. V lost 0 bases and J 4 bases, leaving 16 bases between the germline ends. Regarding the study as a whole: Ophthalmopathy was model-predicted a median roughly 6.5 months pre-onset.

The source material, RNA transcripts, was used to amplify TCR beta CDR3 regions. In the first-round RT-PCR of the TCR CDR3, the HTBI primer set was used. TCRdb recomputed calls from the multiplex PCR reads with MiXCR, one row per CDR3 protein. Found here are about half a million distinct CDR3 sequences, around a quarter of them singletons; the top ten hold roughly 12%. This clonotype occurred many times. Its antigen is unknown. This TCR was recovered from a woman aged 25 to 39 with Graves' ophthalmopathy. The V gene is TRBV7-8, the J gene TRBJ1-5; no reliable D call. Sequencing was carried out using blood. CDR3 bases: TGTGCCAGCAGCTTAGCACGGGTAGCACACGTGAATCAGCCCCAGCATTTT. Translated, it gives CASSLARVAHVNQPQHF.